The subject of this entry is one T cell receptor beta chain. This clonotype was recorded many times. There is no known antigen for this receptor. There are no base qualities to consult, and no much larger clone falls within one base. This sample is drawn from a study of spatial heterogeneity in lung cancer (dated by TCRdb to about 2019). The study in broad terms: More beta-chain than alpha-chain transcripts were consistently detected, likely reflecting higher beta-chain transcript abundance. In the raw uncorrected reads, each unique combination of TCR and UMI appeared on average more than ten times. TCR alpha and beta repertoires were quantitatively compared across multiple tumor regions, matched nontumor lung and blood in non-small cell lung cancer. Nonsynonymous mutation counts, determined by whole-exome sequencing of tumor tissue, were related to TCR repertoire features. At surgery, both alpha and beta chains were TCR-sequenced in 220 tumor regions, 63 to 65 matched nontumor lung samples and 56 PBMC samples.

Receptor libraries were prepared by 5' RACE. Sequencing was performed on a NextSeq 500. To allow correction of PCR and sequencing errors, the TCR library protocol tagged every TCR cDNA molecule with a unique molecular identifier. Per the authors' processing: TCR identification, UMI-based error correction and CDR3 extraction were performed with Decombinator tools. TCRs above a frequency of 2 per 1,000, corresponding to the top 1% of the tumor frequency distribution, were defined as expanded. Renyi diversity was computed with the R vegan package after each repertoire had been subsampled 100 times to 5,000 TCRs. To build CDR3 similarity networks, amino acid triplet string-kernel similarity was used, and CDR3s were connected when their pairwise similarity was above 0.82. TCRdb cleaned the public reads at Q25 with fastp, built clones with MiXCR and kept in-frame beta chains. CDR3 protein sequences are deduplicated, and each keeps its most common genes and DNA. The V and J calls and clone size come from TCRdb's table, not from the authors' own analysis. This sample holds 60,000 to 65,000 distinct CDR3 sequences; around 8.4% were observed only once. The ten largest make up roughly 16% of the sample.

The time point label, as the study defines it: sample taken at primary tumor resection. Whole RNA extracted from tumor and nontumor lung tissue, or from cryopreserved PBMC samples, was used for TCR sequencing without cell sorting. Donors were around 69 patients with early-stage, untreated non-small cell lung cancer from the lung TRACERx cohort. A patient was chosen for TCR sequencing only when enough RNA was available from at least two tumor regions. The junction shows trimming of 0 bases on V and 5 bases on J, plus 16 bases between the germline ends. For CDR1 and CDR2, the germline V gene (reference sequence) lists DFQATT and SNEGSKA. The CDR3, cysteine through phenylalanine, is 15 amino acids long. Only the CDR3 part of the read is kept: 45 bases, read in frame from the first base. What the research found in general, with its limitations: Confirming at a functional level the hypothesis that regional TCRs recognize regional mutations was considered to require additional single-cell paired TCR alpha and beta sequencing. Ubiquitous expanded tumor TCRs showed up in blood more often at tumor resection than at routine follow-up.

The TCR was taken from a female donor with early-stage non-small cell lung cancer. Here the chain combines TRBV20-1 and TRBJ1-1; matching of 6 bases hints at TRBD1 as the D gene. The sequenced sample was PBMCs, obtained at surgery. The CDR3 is CSARDPPGGLTEAFF. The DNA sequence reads TGCAGTGCTAGAGACCCCCCGGGGGGGCTAACTGAAGCTTTCTTT.